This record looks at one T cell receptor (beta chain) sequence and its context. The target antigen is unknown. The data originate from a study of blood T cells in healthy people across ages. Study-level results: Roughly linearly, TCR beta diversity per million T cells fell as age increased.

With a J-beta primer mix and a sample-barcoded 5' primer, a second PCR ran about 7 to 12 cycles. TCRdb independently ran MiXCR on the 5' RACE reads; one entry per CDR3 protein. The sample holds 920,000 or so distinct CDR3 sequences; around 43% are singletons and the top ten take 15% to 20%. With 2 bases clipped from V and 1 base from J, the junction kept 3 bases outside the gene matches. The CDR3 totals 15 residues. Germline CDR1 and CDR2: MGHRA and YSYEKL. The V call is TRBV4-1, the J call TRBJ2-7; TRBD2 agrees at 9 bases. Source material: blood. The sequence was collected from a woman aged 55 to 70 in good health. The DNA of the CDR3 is TGCGCCAGCAGCCAAATAGCGGGAGATTCCTACGAGCAGTACTTC. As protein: CASSQIAGDSYEQYF.